This T cell receptor beta chain was identified during a study of cytomegalovirus exposure and HLA in healthy donors. In this sample, this clone turned up once. Its antigen is not known. General observations from the study: No immune exposure information besides CMV serostatus was available.

The PCR used 60 Vbeta and 13 Jbeta primers. The table came from immunoSEQ multiplex PCR; TCRdb's copy has only in-frame clones and leaves some out. Of some 130,000 clones in the sample, around 81% were seen once. This receptor was obtained from a woman aged 45-60 years in good health and CMV-seronegative. Sequences were obtained from PBMCs.

DNA for the CDR3: TGCAGCGTTGGGGGACAGGGGCACACTGAAGCTTTCTTT. Translation gives CSVGGQGHTEAFF. The chain joins TRBV29-1 to TRBJ1-1; 10 nucleotides match TRBD1. Germline V lookup: CDR1 SQVTM, CDR2 ANQGSEA. The ends lost 4 bases at V and 3 bases at J; junction bases unmatched: 2. This CDR3 has 13 residues.